The clone carrying this TCR beta chain was observed a handful of times. Its antigen is not identified. Trimming pared 6 bases from V and 6 bases from J, leaving 14 bases between. The CDR3 has 13 residues. This sample was included in a study of human T cells and chemical hapten exposure. Study-level background: Across its 20 to 30 weeks, the study gave patients weekly diphenylcyclopropenone doses to the scalp. Mainly, slight library volume differences in the pool made TCR yields vary.

Unique molecular identifiers were affixed to discrete cDNA molecules within the library. TCRdb re-derived calls from the RACE reads in MiXCR, one entry per CDR3 protein. The sample lists under 200,000 distinct CDR3 sequences; 25% to 35% were seen once. Study-wide points: TCRs at a frequency above 1 in 1000 stayed unchanged with DPC sensitization.

Time point given: patch test 3, about 24 weeks after DPC sensitization. Treatment specified: therapeutic diphenylcyclopropenone sensitization with weekly scalp DPC. The specimen comprised whole blood, sampled in connection with sensitization to the hapten diphenylcyclopropenone (DPC). The receptor was isolated from a woman in her late teens or twenties with alopecia areata. Some clones in this sample may be carry-over from other donors' samples. V usage is TRBV12-3 or TRBV12-4 and J usage is TRBJ1-1; D gene unclear. CDR3 sequence: CASSKIDYAEAFF. CDR3 nucleotide sequence: TGTGCCAGCAGCAAAATAGACTATGCTGAAGCTTTCTTT.